Described below is a single T cell receptor beta chain sequence and its context. Its antigen is still unknown. Per-base qualities were not stored, and no clone one base away is much larger. The cohort was made up of approximately 700 healthy bone marrow donors. At the time of sampling, all cohort members were nominally healthy, though unrecorded immune exposures were likely present. The donor was CMV seronegative and belonged to the group of 352 seronegative cohort members. Each donor provided a peripheral blood sample, and peripheral blood mononuclear cells were used for TCR beta sequencing. The Qiagen DNeasy Blood Extraction Kit was used to extract genomic DNA from the blood cell samples. The data are from a study of cytomegalovirus exposure and HLA in healthy donors (dated by TCRdb to about 2017). Study-wide context: An earlier analysis of several hundred of the donors reported approximately 290 Gb of sequence data and 100 million to 130 million unique TCR beta sequences from around 200 million T cells. Among the roughly 410 genotyped donors, approximately 77% belonged to the genetic ancestry cluster associated with self-reported Caucasian donors. Donor age, sex, ethnicity and CMV serostatus were compiled alongside the repertoire data. Among about 360 genotyped donors of the cohort, an average of approximately 240,000 unique TCR beta nucleotide sequences were sequenced per donor, around a sixth of them non-productive. To decide whether each TCR beta V gene segment behaved as functional or pseudogenic, an earlier analysis of approximately 590 of the donors relied on high-throughput TCR beta sequencing. Four to six DR-DQ haplotypes were handled as single units for association and clustering, since linkage in the cohort was strong. The number of donors typed differed by locus, with about 620-630 for A, B, C, DRB1 and DQB1, 522 for DQA1, 600 to 610 for DPA1, and around 450 for DPB1. A separate validation cohort of 90 to 150 different subjects was used in addition to the approximately 670-subject first cohort. The study combined high-throughput TCR immunosequencing, statistical association of individual TCRs with disease status, and machine learning to predict cytomegalovirus infection status. HLA typing covered class I and class II loci at four-digit resolution. In the later analysis, no new phenotypic data were used to find candidate immune exposures; instead, reliance was placed on TCR beta sequences and their occurrence across donors. Roughly 300 gigabases of sequencing data and tens of millions of unique TCR sequences were included in an early release covering about 620 HLA-typed donors. Every discovery cohort repertoire had been produced on one sequencing platform. The study aimed to test whether cataloging public T cell receptors could reveal signatures of past pathogen exposure. A later genetic analysis took genome-wide SNP genotypes for 398 of the 666 donors and used that subset as a discovery cohort. A later analysis re-examined previously published TCR beta repertoires from more than 600 donors and added high-resolution HLA genotyping to investigate patterns of TCR occurrence. The T cell repertoires of several hundred subjects were profiled by immunosequencing and related to cytomegalovirus serostatus.

Library construction relied on the immunoSEQ multiplex PCR assay. The multiplex PCR relied on a mix of 60 forward primers for TCR Vbeta segments and 13 reverse primers for TCR Jbeta segments. The CDR3 region of rearranged TCR beta genes was amplified from genomic DNA with a multiplex PCR assay. The amplified TCR beta libraries were sequenced on the Illumina HiSeq System as 87-base-pair reads. Regarding the original processing steps: In a later analysis, about 80 million unique TCR beta chains were counted across the 500 to 700 repertoires, and around 11 million of these chains were shared by at least two donors. Raw reads were error-corrected and collapsed into unique sequences by a nearest-neighbor algorithm in which closely related sequences were merged to remove PCR and sequencing errors. V, D and J gene segments were assigned by aligning CDR3 sequences to IMGT reference sequences. For a sequence to be retained, at least a six-nucleotide match to both a V gene segment and a J gene segment was required. Rearrangements were classified as productive when the CDR3 lacked stop codons and remained in frame with V and J, and all other rearrangements were classified as non-productive. Following IMGT convention, CDR3 was defined as the stretch from the second conserved V-encoded cysteine to the conserved J-encoded phenylalanine. Sequences without an unambiguous match to a single V gene segment were excluded from the earlier analysis of about 600 of the donors. An earlier analysis of about 590 of the donors classified V segments as functional when productive rearrangements were above 56.7% and as segregating when the standard deviation between donors was above 5%. A statistical classification framework was built to diagnose cytomegalovirus status from the catalog of TCR beta chain sequences. In a later analysis, TCR nucleotide sequences were compared against IMGT/GENE-DB human TR gene sequences so that V and J genes could be assigned. The TCRdist pipeline was used in a later analysis to assign CDR3 sequences and most-parsimonious VDJ recombination scenarios. In a later analysis, every TCR beta chain was defined by the combination of its CDR3 amino acid sequence and its V-gene family, and reads without a unique V-gene family were dropped. In a later analysis, some 600 highly shared, low-generation-probability nucleotide sequences were removed to address suspected cross-contamination and a sequencing artifact. A later analysis calculated a clonal expansion index for each public chain from normalized within-repertoire ranks of inferred template counts. A later analysis computed generation probabilities with a VDJ recombination model fitted to out-of-frame rearrangements, and checked the results against IGoR. In a later analysis, TCR-TCR, TCR-HLA and TCR-CMV co-occurrence was scored with hypergeometric tests, and a repertoire-size bias correction was applied to TCR pairs. To estimate false discovery rates, a later analysis permuted the HLA or CMV assignments 20 times. In a later analysis, co-occurring TCRs were grouped using DBSCAN, and TCRdist sequence similarity was added for clustering within HLA-allele-positive subsets. Co-occurrence clustering excluded repertoires with fewer than 30,000 or more than 120,000 public chains, plus five with anomalous nucleotide sharing. TCRdb stores this immuneACCESS table with in-frame sequences only. Part of the clones is absent; in the studies checked, under half of the shortfall reflects unresolved V genes, and no reason is known for the rest. V, J and clone size are those of that table, while D and trimming were read from the DNA. Within this sample are some 80,000 clones, with 78% of them counted one time only. Together, the top ten hold less than 2% of the sample.

Study-wide findings and limitations: In a later analysis, several top co-occurrence clusters were reported to appear linked to parvovirus B19, influenza, CMV and Epstein-Barr virus. In a later genetic analysis, a missense DCLRE1C variant was associated with V-gene and J-gene trimming of TCR beta chains, and the association was replicated in an independent cohort. A cluster of highly shared sequence variants was judged likely to be a technical artifact of the sequencing pipeline. According to the authors, the approach could potentially be generalized to other disease states and immunological phenotypes. Because counts were too low, about 18 rarely observed V segments, including chromosome 9 orphons, were left out of the earlier analysis of approximately 580 of the donors. The presence/absence analyses assumed that sequencing depth was roughly uniform across donors, and that assumption may not be true. The 87-base-pair reads could not distinguish some IMGT-functional V segments, including TRBV6-2 and TRBV6-3, so those segments were excluded. According to a later genetic analysis, donors in an Asian-associated ancestry cluster had fewer N-insertions in productive TCRs than the roughly 670-donor mean. A total of fewer than 200 TCR beta chains were listed by the study as associated with cytomegalovirus. A later analysis found that most CMV-associated TCR beta chains appeared HLA-restricted, with HLA associations seemingly driven largely by CMV exposure. In vitro tests confirmed that a few of the cytomegalovirus-associated TCR beta chains recognize cytomegalovirus antigens. While some public TCRs were present in many individuals, most TCR sequences turned up only very rarely across donors. Specific HLA alleles were associated with more than 15,000 TCR beta sequences at a false discovery rate of 0.05 in a later analysis. Linkage disequilibrium might explain the correlated functional status among segregating V segments, but an unknown experimental factor could not be ruled out. An earlier analysis of 587 of the donors showed that most TCR beta V segments appeared in productive rearrangements either about 90% or about 30% of the time, which broadly matched IMGT annotations. A further reported finding was that TCR beta sequences accurately predicted the HLA-A and HLA-B alleles for most subjects in the first cohort. In a later analysis, the rate of TCR association differed among HLA loci, with DRB1 alleles having the most associated TCRs and HLA-C alleles having the fewest. In this cohort, only TCR beta chains were sequenced, and detectable features were limited by the absence of alpha or paired-chain data. Compared with equally common non-associated chains, HLA-associated TCR beta chains in a later analysis were more clonally expanded and had lower generation probabilities. HLA typing was unavailable for some donors at each locus, so association tests used only the typed subset. The classifier was reported to diagnose cytomegalovirus status with high specificity and sensitivity in both the original cohort and the validation cohort. When HLA alleles, especially DR and DQ, strongly co-occurred, attributing TCR associations to individual alleles was difficult. CMV serostatus was the only immune exposure information available for the cohort.

The CDR3 numbers 16 residues from cysteine through phenylalanine. The sequence is cut down to CDR3 DNA, 48 bases in frame from base 1. Trimmed from V: 2 bases; trimmed from J: 1 base; junction bases lacking a gene match: 5. CDR1 MNHEY and CDR2 SMNVEV are derived from the germline V gene (reference sequence). The chain is made from TRBV27 and TRBJ2-7, and TRBD2 aligns with 10 junction nucleotides. Sequencing input: PBMCs. The TCR was taken from a man aged 35 to 55 in good health and CMV-seronegative. The nucleotide sequence reads as follows: TGTGCCAGCAGTTTAAACCCAGCGGGAGGGTCCTACGAGCAGTACTTC. This codes for CASSLNPAGGSYEQYF.